Detailed here is one TCR beta chain. Its specificity is unknown. The data belong to a study of cytomegalovirus exposure and HLA in healthy donors. The length of the CDR3 is 15 residues. V was cut by 6 bases and J by 0 bases, with 14 bases left in between. Germline-derived CDR1 and CDR2 are MNHNS and SASEGT. Primers included in the PCR were 60 Vbeta and 13 Jbeta primers. TCRdb keeps only in-frame clones here, not all; method: immunoSEQ multiplex PCR. The sample gives about 200,000 clones, around three quarters of which show up once; 1.5% to 2% is in the top ten. Healthy donors of bone marrow made up the group. At collection, donors were nominally healthy, but unrecorded immune exposures were probable. Study-wide points: Some V segments (TRBV6-2 and TRBV6-3 among them) were excluded as indistinguishable.

Sequenced: PBMCs. The clonotype originates from a man younger than 40 in good health and CMV-seronegative. The J gene is TRBJ2-5, the V gene TRBV6-1; tentative D call: TRBD1 (6 bases). CDR3 DNA: TGTGCCAGCAGGCCGGGACAATTGTACCAAGAGACCCAGTACTTC. Its translation is CASRPGQLYQETQYF.